The source of this T cell receptor (beta chain) is a study of T cells expressing NK-cell markers. Study overall: The TCR beta repertoires originated in sorted CD3+CD56+NKG2C+, CD3+CD56+NKG2C- and CD3+CD56-NKG2C+ T cells.

Study findings and constraints: A few donors' CD3+CD56-NKG2C+ cells were dominated by the same clonotypes. Clarity on HCMV specificity was lacking for the expanded NKG2C+ T cell clones.

Details on this clonotype: Antigen unknown.

There are 13 residues in the CDR3. Germline V lookup: CDR1 SQVTM, CDR2 ANQGSEA. TCRdb reworked the 5' RACE reads into one entry per CDR3 protein, no DNA. The sample yields about 460,000 distinct CDR3 sequences, of which the top ten take up roughly 1.4%. Sample: blood T cells: a sorted CD56 or NKG2C T cell subset, CD4+ or CD8+ T cells, or bulk PBMC T cells (not recorded which). The source is a woman in her 50s in good health. The chain recombines TRBV29-1 with TRBJ1-2; TCRdb's D call of TRBD1 is untestable without DNA. The CDR3 is CSVSGTVSDGYTF.